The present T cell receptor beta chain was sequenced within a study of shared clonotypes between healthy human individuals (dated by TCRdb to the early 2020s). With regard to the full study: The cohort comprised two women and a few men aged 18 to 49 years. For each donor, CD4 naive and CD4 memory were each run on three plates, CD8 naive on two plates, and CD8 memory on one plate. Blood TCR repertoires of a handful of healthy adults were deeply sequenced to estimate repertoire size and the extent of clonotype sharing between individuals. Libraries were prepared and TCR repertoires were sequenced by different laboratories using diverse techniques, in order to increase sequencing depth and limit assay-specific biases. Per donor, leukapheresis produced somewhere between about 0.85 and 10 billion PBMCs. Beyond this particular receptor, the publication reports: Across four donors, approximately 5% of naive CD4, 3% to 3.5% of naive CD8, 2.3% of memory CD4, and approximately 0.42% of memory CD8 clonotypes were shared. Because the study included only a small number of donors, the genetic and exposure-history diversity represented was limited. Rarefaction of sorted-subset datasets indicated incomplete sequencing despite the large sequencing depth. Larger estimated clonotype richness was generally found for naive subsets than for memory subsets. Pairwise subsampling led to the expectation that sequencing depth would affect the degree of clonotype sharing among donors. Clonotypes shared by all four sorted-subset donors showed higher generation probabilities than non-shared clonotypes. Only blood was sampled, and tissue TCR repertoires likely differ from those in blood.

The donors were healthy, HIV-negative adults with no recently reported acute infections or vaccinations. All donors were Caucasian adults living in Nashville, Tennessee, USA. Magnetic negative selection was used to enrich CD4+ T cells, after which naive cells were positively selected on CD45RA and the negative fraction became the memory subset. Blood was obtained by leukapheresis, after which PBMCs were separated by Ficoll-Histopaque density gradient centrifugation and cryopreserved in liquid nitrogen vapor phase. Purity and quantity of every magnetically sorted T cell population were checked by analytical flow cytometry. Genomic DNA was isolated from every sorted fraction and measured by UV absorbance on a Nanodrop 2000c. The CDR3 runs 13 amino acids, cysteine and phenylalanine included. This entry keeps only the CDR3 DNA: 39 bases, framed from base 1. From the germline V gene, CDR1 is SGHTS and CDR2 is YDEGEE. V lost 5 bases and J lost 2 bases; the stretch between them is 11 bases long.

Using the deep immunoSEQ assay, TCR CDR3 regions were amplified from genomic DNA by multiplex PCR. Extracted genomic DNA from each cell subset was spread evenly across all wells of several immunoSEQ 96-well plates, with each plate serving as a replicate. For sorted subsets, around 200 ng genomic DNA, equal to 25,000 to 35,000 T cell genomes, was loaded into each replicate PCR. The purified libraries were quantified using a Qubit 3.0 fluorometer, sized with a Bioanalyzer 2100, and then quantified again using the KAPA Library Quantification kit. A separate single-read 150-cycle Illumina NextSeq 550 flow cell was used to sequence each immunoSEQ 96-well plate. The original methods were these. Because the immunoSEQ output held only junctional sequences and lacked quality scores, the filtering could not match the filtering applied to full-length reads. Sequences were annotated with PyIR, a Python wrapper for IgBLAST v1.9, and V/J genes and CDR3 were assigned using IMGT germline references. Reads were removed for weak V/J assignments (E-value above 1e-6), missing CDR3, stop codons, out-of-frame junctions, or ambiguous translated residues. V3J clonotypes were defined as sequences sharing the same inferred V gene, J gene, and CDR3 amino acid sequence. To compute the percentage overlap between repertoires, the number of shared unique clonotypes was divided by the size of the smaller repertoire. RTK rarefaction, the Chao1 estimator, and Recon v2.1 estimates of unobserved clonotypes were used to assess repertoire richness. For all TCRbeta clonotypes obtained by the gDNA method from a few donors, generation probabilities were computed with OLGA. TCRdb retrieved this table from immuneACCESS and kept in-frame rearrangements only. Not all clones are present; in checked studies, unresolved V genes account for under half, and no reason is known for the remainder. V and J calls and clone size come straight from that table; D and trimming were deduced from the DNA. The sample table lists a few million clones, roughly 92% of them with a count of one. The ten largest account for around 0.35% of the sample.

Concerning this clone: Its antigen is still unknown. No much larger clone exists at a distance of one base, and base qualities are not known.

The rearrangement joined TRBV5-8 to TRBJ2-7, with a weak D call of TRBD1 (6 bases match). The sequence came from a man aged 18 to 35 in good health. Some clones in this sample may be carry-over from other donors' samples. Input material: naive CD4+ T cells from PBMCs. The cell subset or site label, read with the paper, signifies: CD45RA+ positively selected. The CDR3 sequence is CASRQGSPYEQYF. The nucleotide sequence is TGTGCCAGCAGACAGGGTTCCCCCTACGAGCAGTACTTC.